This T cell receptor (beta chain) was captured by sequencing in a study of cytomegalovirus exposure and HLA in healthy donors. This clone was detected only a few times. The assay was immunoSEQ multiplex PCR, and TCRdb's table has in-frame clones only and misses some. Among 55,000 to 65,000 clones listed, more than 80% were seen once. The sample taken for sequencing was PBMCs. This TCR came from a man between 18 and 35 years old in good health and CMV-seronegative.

The CDR3 spells CASSLDRGSYEQYF. DNA of the CDR3: TGTGCCAGCAGTTTAGACAGGGGGTCCTACGAGCAGTACTTC. V and J are TRBV27 and TRBJ2-7, with 9 bases fitting TRBD1. Per germline, CDR1 MNHEY and CDR2 SMNVEV (reference sequence). The CDR3 runs to 14 residues. The V gene end was trimmed by 2 bases and the J gene end by 1 base; junction bases not matched to a gene: 0.